The text below deals with one T cell receptor (beta chain). CDR1 ENHRY and CDR2 SYGVKD come from the germline V gene. The CDR3 covers 16 residues. The V end lost 4 bases, the J end lost 3 bases, and 13 bases lay between the germline ends. These data are taken from a study of blood T cell repertoires in COVID-19. In the study overall: The United States, Italy and Spain supplied acute and convalescent COVID-19 samples. The analysed material was cDNA or gDNA that came from T cells, B-cell-depleted T cells, or PBMCs.

As processed by the authors: Amplification from reference gene primers served as the basis for estimated nucleated cell counts. Repertoires were generated with immunoSEQ multiplex PCR, while TCRdb's copy carries only in-frame clones and drops some. From that table come the V and J calls and clone size; the DNA was used to work out D and trimming. The profile shows tens of thousands of clones, 80% to 90% of them singletons. The TCR was taken from a human donor in a cohort sampled during active COVID-19. The rearrangement joins TRBV10-3 to TRBJ1-6, with D perhaps TRBD1 (5 bases). The sequenced material came from peripheral blood. The CDR3 bases are TGTGCCATCAGTGCTGGGGGGAGTAGCTATAATTCACCCCTCCACTTT. Protein: CAISAGGSSYNSPLHF.